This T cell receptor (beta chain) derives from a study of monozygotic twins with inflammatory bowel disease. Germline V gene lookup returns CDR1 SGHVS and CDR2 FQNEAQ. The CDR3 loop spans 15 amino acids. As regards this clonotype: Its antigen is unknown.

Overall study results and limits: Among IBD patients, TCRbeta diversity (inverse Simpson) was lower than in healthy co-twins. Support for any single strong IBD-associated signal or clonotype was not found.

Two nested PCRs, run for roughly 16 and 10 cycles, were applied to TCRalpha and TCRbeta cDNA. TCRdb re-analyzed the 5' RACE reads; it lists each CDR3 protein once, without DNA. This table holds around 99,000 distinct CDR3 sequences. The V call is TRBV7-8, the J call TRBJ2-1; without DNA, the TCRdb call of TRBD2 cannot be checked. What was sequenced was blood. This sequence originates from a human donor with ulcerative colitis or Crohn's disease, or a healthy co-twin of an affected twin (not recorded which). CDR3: CASSGYSGRGYEQFF.